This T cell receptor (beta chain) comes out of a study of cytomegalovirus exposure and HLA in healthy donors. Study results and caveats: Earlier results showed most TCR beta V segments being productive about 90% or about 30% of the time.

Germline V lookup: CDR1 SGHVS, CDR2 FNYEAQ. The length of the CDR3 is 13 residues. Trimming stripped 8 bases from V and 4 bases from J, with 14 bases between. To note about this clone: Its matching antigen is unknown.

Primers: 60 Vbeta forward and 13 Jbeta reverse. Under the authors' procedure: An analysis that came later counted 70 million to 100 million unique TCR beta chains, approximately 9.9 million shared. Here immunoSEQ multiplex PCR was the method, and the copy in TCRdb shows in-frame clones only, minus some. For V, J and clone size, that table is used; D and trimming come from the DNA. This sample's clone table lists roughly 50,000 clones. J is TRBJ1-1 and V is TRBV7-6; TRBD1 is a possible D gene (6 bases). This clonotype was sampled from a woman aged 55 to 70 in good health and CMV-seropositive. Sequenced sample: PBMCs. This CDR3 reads CASGQGGGTEAFF. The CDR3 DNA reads TGTGCCAGCGGCCAGGGAGGGGGCACTGAAGCTTTCTTT.